This note documents a single TCR beta chain sequence. This entry belongs to a study of blood T cell repertoires in COVID-19. Overall study: PBMCs, B-cell-depleted T cells, or T cells provided the cDNA or gDNA that made up the material.

Study processing details: Amplification of reference gene primers provided the estimated nucleated cell counts. The table came from immunoSEQ multiplex PCR; TCRdb's copy has only in-frame clones and leaves some out. V and J calls and clone size are copied from that table; D and trimming were computed from the DNA. The repertoire consists of about 180,000 clones, with under 90% occurring once and the leading ten covering under 8.5%. This CDR3 comprises 14 residues. V was pared by 2 bases and J by 5 bases, with 4 bases of the junction left unmatched. Germline V gene lookup returns CDR1 MNHEY and CDR2 SMNVEV (reference sequence).

The sequenced sample consisted of peripheral blood. This clonotype was sampled from a human donor in a cohort sampled during active COVID-19. The chain is built from TRBV27 and TRBJ2-5; 8 bases match TRBD1. The CDR3 loop reads CASSLQGARETQYF. DNA of the CDR3: TGTGCCAGCAGTTTACAGGGGGCAAGGGAGACCCAGTACTTC.